This is a list of T cell receptor beta chains from one sample in a study of shared clonotypes between healthy human individuals. Profiling relied on immunoSEQ multiplex PCR, and the TCRdb table lists in-frame clones only, not all of them. The sample yields 1 million to 1.3 million clones, about 84% seen once. The sequenced sample was memory CD4+ T cells from PBMCs. Receptors originate from a man between 18 and 35 years old in good health. Some clones in this sample may be carry-over from other donors' samples. CDR3s include the opening cysteine and the closing phenylalanine or tryptophan. The D gene is left open where the match is weak. The size entry is marked missing in some rows and otherwise reads once, few, many or a size class.

j_gene | v_gene | abundance | d_gene | CDR3nt | CDR3aa
TRBJ2-6 | TRBV9 | once | - | TGTGCCAGCAGCTCTATCTCTGGGGCCAACGTCCTGACTTTC | CASSSISGANVLTF
TRBJ1-5 | TRBV28 | - | - | TGTGCCAGCAGGCCCGCAGGGGCCGGGGGAACGCCCCAGCATTTT | CASRPAGAGGTPQHF
TRBJ2-7 | TRBV18 | - | - | TGTGCCAGCTCACCTTTCGCCGAGGGAGTATACGAGCAGTACTTC | CASSPFAEGVYEQYF
TRBJ2-6 | TRBV19 | - | - | TGTGCCAGTAGTATAGTCGGGAAGGCCAACGTCCTGACTTTC | CASSIVGKANVLTF
TRBJ1-2 | TRBV30 | - | - | TGTGCCTACCAGGGGTTGGGCTATGGCTACACCTTC | CAYQGLGYGYTF
TRBJ2-5 | TRBV4-1 | - | - | TGCGCCAGCAGCGGGATACAGGGACCCCAAGAGACCCAGTACTTC | CASSGIQGPQETQYF
TRBJ2-3 | TRBV28 | - | - | TGTGCCAGCATGTTAAGGCGCACAGATACGCAGTATTTT | CASMLRRTDTQYF
TRBJ2-1 | TRBV11-3 | - | TRBD2 | TGTGCCAGCAGTCCTAGCGGGAGGGCCGACAATGAGCAGTTCTTC | CASSPSGRADNEQFF
TRBJ2-1 | TRBV7-9 | - | - | TGTGCCAGCAGACAATTTCGCCCCCTGATGGATGAGCAGTTCTTC | CASRQFRPLMDEQFF
TRBJ1-5 | TRBV5-6 | - | - | TGTGCCAGCAGCGTCCGGGGTTCCGGCAATCAGCCCCAGCATTTT | CASSVRGSGNQPQHF
TRBJ2-5 | TRBV5-1 | - | - | TGCGCCAGCAGCTCTACCCCGAAAGAGACCCAGTACTTC | CASSSTPKETQYF
TRBJ1-1 | TRBV5-4 | - | - | TGTGCCAGCAGCCCTTTGGACACTGAAGCTTTCTTT | CASSPLDTEAFF
TRBJ2-5 | TRBV11-2 | - | - | TGTGCCAGCAGCTTAAGGCCTGCGACAGAGACCCAGTACTTC | CASSLRPATETQYF
TRBJ2-7 | TRBV18 | - | TRBD2 | TGTGCCAGCTCACCACCTAGCGGGAGGCCCAACGAGCAGTACTTC | CASSPPSGRPNEQYF
TRBJ2-5 | TRBV18 | once | - | TGTGCCAGCCGTTTGATAGAGACCCAGTACTTC | CASRLIETQYF
TRBJ1-3 | TRBV30 | - | - | TGTGCCTGGGCTGGGAACTCAAGTCCTGGAAACACCATATATTTT | CAWAGNSSPGNTIYF
TRBJ2-7 | TRBV6-6 | once | - | TGTGCCAGCAGCCCGGACTGGGCAAGAACCTACGAGCAGTACTTC | CASSPDWARTYEQYF
TRBJ1-1 | TRBV18 | few | - | TGTGCCAGCTCATCCATCAGAGAGGCTGAAGCTTTCTTT | CASSSIREAEAFF
TRBJ1-3 | TRBV28 | once | - | TGTGCCAGCGTTCATGGAAACACCATATATTTT | CASVHGNTIYF
TRBJ2-1 | TRBV9 | - | TRBD1 | TGTGCCAGCAGCGTAGGACAGGGGTCCTACAATGAGCAGTTCTTC | CASSVGQGSYNEQFF
TRBJ2-2 | TRBV5-1 | once | - | TGCGCCAGCAGCTTGGAACCCCCCGGGGAGCTGTTTTTT | CASSLEPPGELFF
TRBJ2-1 | TRBV11-2 | many | - | TGTGCCAGCAGCAAAGGACAGTTATGGGAGCAGTTCTTC | CASSKGQLWEQFF
TRBJ2-3 | TRBV10-3 | - | - | TGTGCCATCAGTGCTAGACTAGCAGATACGCAGTATTTT | CAISARLADTQYF
TRBJ2-2 | TRBV2 | - | - | TGTGCCAGCAGTGAAGTCCAGGGGTTCACCGGGGAGCTGTTTTTT | CASSEVQGFTGELFF
TRBJ2-5 | TRBV5-6 | - | TRBD2 | TGTGCCAGCAGCTTCTCGTCTAGCGGGAGACGGGGTTTGCCCCAGTACTTC | CASSFSSSGRRGLPQYF
TRBJ1-1 | TRBV18 | - | TRBD1 | TGTGCCAGCTCACCCGCGACAGGGGGGAACACTGAAGCTTTCTTT | CASSPATGGNTEAFF
TRBJ2-1 | TRBV27 | - | - | TGTGCCAGCAGTTTCGATCCCTACAATGAGCAGTTCTTC | CASSFDPYNEQFF
TRBJ1-4 | TRBV5-6 | - | - | TGTGCCAGCAGCGAGAACGGGAAAGCAACTAATGAAAAACTGTTTTTT | CASSENGKATNEKLFF
TRBJ1-2 | TRBV19 | - | TRBD1 | TGTGCCAGTAGTCCTGAGGGCAGGGGGCTTGCTGGCTACACCTTC | CASSPEGRGLAGYTF
TRBJ1-1 | TRBV30 | - | - | TGTGCCTGGAGTCCTGGACAAGAGCTTGAAGCTTTCTTT | CAWSPGQELEAFF
TRBJ1-5 | TRBV7-3 | many | - | TGTGCCAGCAGCAAGGGGAGGGGACAGCCCCAGCATTTT | CASSKGRGQPQHF
TRBJ1-4 | TRBV2 | - | TRBD1 | TGTGCCAGCAGGGATGACAGGGATGAAAAACTGTTTTTT | CASRDDRDEKLFF
TRBJ2-1 | TRBV10-3 | - | TRBD1 | TGTGCCATCAGTGAGGCCGGGACAGACAATGAGCAGTTCTTC | CAISEAGTDNEQFF
TRBJ2-7 | TRBV7-9 | - | TRBD2 | TGTGCCAGCAGCCACTCTCTAGCGGGAGTGTACGAGCAGTACTTC | CASSHSLAGVYEQYF
TRBJ1-4 | TRBV7-9 | - | - | TGTGCCAGCAGCCCAATAAGGGGTGCGGATGAAAAACTGTTTTTT | CASSPIRGADEKLFF
TRBJ1-2 | TRBV28 | - | - | TGTGCCAGCAGTCCAATCCCGGGACAAGTCTATGGCTACACCTTC | CASSPIPGQVYGYTF
TRBJ2-1 | TRBV2 | - | TRBD2 | TGTGCCAGCAGTGCCCTAGCGGGAGTGGGGAATGAGCAGTTCTTC | CASSALAGVGNEQFF
TRBJ2-7 | TRBV9 | - | - | TGTGCCAGCAGCCCCCAGGGGGGCGAGCAGTACTTC | CASSPQGGEQYF